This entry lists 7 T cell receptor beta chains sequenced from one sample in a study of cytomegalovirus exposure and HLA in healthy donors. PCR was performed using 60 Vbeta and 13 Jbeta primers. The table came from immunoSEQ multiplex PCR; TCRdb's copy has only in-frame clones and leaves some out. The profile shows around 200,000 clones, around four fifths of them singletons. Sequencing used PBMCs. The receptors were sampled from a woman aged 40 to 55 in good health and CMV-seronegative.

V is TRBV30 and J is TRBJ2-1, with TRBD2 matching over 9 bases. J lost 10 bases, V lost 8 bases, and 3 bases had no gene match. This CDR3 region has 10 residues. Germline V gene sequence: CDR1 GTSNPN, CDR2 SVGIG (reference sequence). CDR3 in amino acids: CAGGGVEQFF. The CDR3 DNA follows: TGTGCCGGCGGGGGGGTCGAGCAGTTCTTC.

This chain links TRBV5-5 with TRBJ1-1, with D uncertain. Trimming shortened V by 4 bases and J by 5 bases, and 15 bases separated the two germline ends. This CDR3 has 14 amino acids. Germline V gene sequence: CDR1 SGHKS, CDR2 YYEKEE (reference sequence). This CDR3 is CASSPSVGRTEAFF. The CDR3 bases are TGTGCCAGCAGCCCCAGTGTGGGGAGGACTGAAGCTTTCTTT.

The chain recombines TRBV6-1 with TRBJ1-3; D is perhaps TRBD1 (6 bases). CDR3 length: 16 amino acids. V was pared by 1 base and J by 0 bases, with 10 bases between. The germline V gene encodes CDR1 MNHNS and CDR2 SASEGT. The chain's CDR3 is CASSEGGGYSGNTIYF. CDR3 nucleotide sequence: TGTGCCAGCAGTGAAGGAGGGGGATACTCTGGAAACACCATATATTTT.

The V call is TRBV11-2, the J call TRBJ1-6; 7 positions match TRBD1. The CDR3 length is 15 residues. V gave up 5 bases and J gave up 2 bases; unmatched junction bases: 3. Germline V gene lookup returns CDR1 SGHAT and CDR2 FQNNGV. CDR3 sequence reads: CASSPGQAYNSPLHF. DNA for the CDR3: TGTGCCAGCAGCCCCGGACAGGCCTATAATTCACCCCTCCACTTT. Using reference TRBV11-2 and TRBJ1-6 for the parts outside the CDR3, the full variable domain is EAGVAQSPRYKIIEKRQSVAFWCNPISGHATLYWYQQILGQGPKLLIQFQNNGVVDDSQLPKDRFSAERLKGVDSTLKIQPAKLEDSAVYLCASSPGQAYNSPLHFGNGTRLTVT.

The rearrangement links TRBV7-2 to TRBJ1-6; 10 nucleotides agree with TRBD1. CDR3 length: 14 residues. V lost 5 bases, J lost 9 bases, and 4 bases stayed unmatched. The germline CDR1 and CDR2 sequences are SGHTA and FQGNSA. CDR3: CASSPGTGVSPLHF. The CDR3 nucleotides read TGTGCCAGCAGCCCCGGGACAGGGGTTTCACCCCTCCACTTT.

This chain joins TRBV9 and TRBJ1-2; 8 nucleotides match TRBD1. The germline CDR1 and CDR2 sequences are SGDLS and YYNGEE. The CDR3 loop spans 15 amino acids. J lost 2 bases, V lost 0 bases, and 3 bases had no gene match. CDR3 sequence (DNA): TGTGCCAGCAGCGTAGGTAACAGGGGGAACTATGGCTACACCTTC. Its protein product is CASSVGNRGNYGYTF.

The CDR3 loop is CASSQDSLPGTAYNEQFF. The CDR3 DNA reads as TGTGCCAGCAGCCAAGACTCCCTACCAGGTACGGCGTACAATGAGCAGTTCTTC. V and J are TRBV4-2 and TRBJ2-1; D is unresolved. From germline, CDR1 is LGHNA and CDR2 YNFKEQ. V was clipped by 0 bases and J by 4 bases, with 19 bases between them. This CDR3 region has 18 residues.